This T cell receptor (beta chain) was retrieved from a study of T cell changes during pregnancy in multiple sclerosis. Germline loops: CDR1 SGHAT, CDR2 FQDESV (reference sequence). V dropped 4 bases and J dropped 0 bases, with 6 bases sitting between them. The CDR3 has 13 amino acids. Some clones are missing from TCRdb's copy, which holds only in-frame ones; the method was immunoSEQ multiplex PCR. Counted here are roughly 20,000 clones, 87% occurring once; the ten biggest clones make up about 13%. The origin of this receptor is a female donor in good health, enrolled as a control in a pregnancy study. Sequenced material: CD8+ T cells from peripheral blood mononuclear cells, taken in the third trimester of pregnancy. The chain joins TRBV11-1 to TRBJ1-1; D gene ambiguous. CDR3 region: CASSSQMNTEAFF. The DNA for the CDR3 is TGTGCCAGCAGCTCGCAGATGAACACTGAAGCTTTCTTT.